What follows are 18 T cell receptor beta chains derived from one specimen sequenced in a study of blood T cell repertoires in COVID-19. Method: immunoSEQ multiplex PCR; TCRdb's copy keeps in-frame clones and lacks some. The table lists around 99,000 clones, about four fifths of them singletons, with around 18% in the top ten. The specimen was peripheral blood. The receptors derive from a woman at least 80 years old with active or convalescent COVID-19.

The rearrangement links TRBV9 to TRBJ2-7, with unresolved D. CDR1 is SGDLS, CDR2 YYNGEE, per germline. V was clipped by 0 bases and J by 0 bases, with 7 bases between them. CDR3 size: 14 residues. The DNA for the CDR3 is TGTGCCAGCAGCGTAGGTCCACACTCCTACGAGCAGTACTTC. This sequence encodes CASSVGPHSYEQYF.

The chain recombines TRBV5-5 with TRBJ2-6, with a possible D match to TRBD2 (6 bases). The ends were cut back, 1 base at V and 2 bases at J, with 13 bases in the middle. Germline values: CDR1 SGHKS, CDR2 YYEKEE (reference sequence). The CDR3 length is 17 residues. The CDR3 region has the DNA TGTGCCAGCAGCTTGTGGGGGGATCTTGCTGGGGCCAACGTCCTGACTTTC. Encoded protein: CASSLWGDLAGANVLTF.

The chain links TRBV15 to TRBJ2-1, with D unclear. V gave up 2 bases and J gave up 12 bases, with 11 bases separating them. The CDR3 has 12 residues. Germline V gene lookup returns CDR1 LNHNV and CDR2 YYDKDF (reference sequence). Written as DNA, the CDR3 is TGTGCCACCAGCAGATACACCTCTGGGCAGTTCTTC. As protein: CATSRYTSGQFF.

This clone was detected ten times or more. V usage is TRBV2 and J usage is TRBJ2-7, with 9 bases matching TRBD2. CDR1 is SNHLY, CDR2 FYNNEI, per germline. The CDR3 sequence is 16 residues long. J gave up 0 bases and V 7 bases, and 10 bases lay outside the gene matches. The CDR3 is CASIDASGILSYEQYF. For the CDR3, the DNA is TGTGCCAGCATTGATGCTAGCGGGATCCTCTCCTACGAGCAGTACTTC.

J is TRBJ2-4 and V is TRBV5-1, with 7 bases lining up with TRBD1. This CDR3 region has 18 residues. Germline lookup yields CDR1 SGHRS and CDR2 YFSETQ. V shed 3 bases, J shed 8 bases, and the junction held 20 bases outside the gene matches. The CDR3 sequence is CASSSNPGKGALFDIQYF. The CDR3 DNA reads as TGCGCCAGCAGCTCTAACCCTGGGAAGGGGGCCCTGTTTGACATTCAGTACTTC. The full variable domain, its missing parts supplied by reference TRBV5-1 and TRBJ2-4, is KAGVTQTPRYLIKTRGQQVTLSCSPISGHRSVSWYQQTPGQGLQFLFEYFSETQRNKGNFPGRFSGRQFSNSRSEMNVSTLELGDSALYLCASSSNPGKGALFDIQYFGAGTRLSVL.

The chain couples TRBV6-5 to TRBJ2-7; 7 bases align to TRBD2. The CDR3 runs 14 residues. The trim removed 6 bases at V and 3 bases at J, leaving 8 bases unmatched. Germline V gene data show CDR1 as MNHEY and CDR2 as SVGAGI. CDR3 amino acids: CASRFGEGIYEQYF. CDR3 sequence (DNA): TGTGCCAGCAGATTTGGGGAGGGGATCTACGAGCAGTACTTC.

The V and J genes are TRBV19 and TRBJ2-1; D might be TRBD1 (5 bases). The CDR3 is 13 amino acids. V was shortened by 3 bases and J by 6 bases, with 9 bases between the two germline ends. Germline values: CDR1 LNHDA, CDR2 SQIVND (reference sequence). The CDR3 sequence: CASSISRVNEQFF. The CDR3 DNA follows: TGTGCCAGTAGTATCTCCAGGGTCAATGAGCAGTTCTTC.

The genes are TRBV5-1 and TRBJ2-7; D might be TRBD2 (6 bases). Trimming pared 4 bases from V and 2 bases from J, leaving 13 bases between. CDR3 length: 14 residues. In germline, CDR1 is SGHRS, CDR2 YFSETQ. The chain's CDR3 is CASSPGTGAYEQYF. In DNA, the CDR3 is TGCGCCAGCAGCCCCGGGACTGGAGCCTACGAGCAGTACTTC.

In this sample, this clone turned up many times. This sequence joins TRBV19 and TRBJ1-1, with 7 positions matching TRBD1. CDR3 length: 14 amino acids. The V gene end was trimmed by 3 bases and the J gene end by 1 base; junction bases not matched to a gene: 2. From germline, CDR1 is LNHDA and CDR2 SQIVND (reference sequence). The CDR3 region has the DNA TGTGCCAGTAGTATGTGGGACAGGAACACTGAAGCTTTCTTT. This gives the protein CASSMWDRNTEAFF.

A remark on this clone: One end of the junction fails to match germline, which may point to a read error. The CDR3 nucleotides read TGTGCCAGCAGCTCAGAGGCGGCCGGGGAGCTGTTTTTT. Residues: CASSSEAAGELFF. The chain joins TRBV5-1 to TRBJ2-2; no clear D. The CDR3 runs 13 residues. The germline V gene has CDR1 SGHRS and CDR2 YFSETQ.

The chain couples TRBV6-5 to TRBJ2-7; no clear D gene. Germline CDR1 MNHEY, CDR2 SVGAGI. Trimming took off 5 bases at V and 2 bases at J, with 7 bases between the two ends. The CDR3 totals 12 residues. This CDR3 reads CASSPIAYEQYF. CDR3 DNA sequence: TGTGCCAGCAGTCCAATAGCCTACGAGCAGTACTTC.

Points on this clone: This specimen includes other DNA sequences encoding the same CDR3. The rearrangement links TRBV20-1 to TRBJ2-7, with TRBD1 matching over 7 bases. Looked up from germline, CDR1 is DFQATT and CDR2 is SNEGSKA (reference sequence). The length of the CDR3 is 11 residues. CDR3: CSGTDSYEQYF. Written as DNA, the CDR3 is TGCAGCGGGACAGACTCCTACGAGCAGTACTTC.

The chain couples TRBV6-5 to TRBJ2-7, with 9 nucleotides matching TRBD1. Unmatched junction bases numbered 4, after V lost 8 bases and J lost 5 bases. From germline, CDR1 is MNHEY and CDR2 SVGAGI. The CDR3 runs 12 residues. DNA for the CDR3: TGTGCCAGCTTTGGACAGGGGAACGAGCAGTACTTC. This sequence encodes CASFGQGNEQYF.

This chain connects TRBV5-6 to TRBJ2-5, with D maybe TRBD2 (6 bases). Germline lookup yields CDR1 SGHDT and CDR2 YYEEEE. The CDR3 runs 14 residues. Trimming left V 0 bases short and J 4 bases short, with 10 bases between. Here the CDR3 DNA reads TGTGCCAGCAGCTTGGTCGGGAGACCAGAGACCCAGTACTTC. Translation: CASSLVGRPETQYF.

V is TRBV7-2 and J is TRBJ2-3; the match to TRBD2 covers 8 bases. The CDR3 extends over 15 amino acids. With 3 bases clipped from V and 4 bases from J, the junction kept 6 bases outside the gene matches. The germline V gene has CDR1 SGHTA and CDR2 FQGNSA. The CDR3: CASSLGREVADTQYF. In nucleotides, the CDR3 is TGTGCCAGCAGCTTGGGGCGGGAGGTCGCAGATACGCAGTATTTT.

The V gene is TRBV2, the J gene TRBJ2-5; D not certain. CDR1 is SNHLY, CDR2 FYNNEI, per germline. V lost 3 bases and J 5 bases, leaving 13 bases between the germline ends. CDR3 size: 14 residues. The CDR3 DNA reads TGTGCCAGCAGTGAGTACGGTGGTGGTGAGACCCAGTACTTC. As protein: CASSEYGGGETQYF.

The chain carries TRBV27 and TRBJ2-2; 11 bases agree with TRBD1. V was pared by 3 bases and J by 6 bases, with 6 bases of the junction left unmatched. CDR3 length: 16 amino acids. CDR1 MNHEY and CDR2 SMNVEV come from the germline V gene (reference sequence). In DNA form, the CDR3 reads TGTGCCAGCAGTTTGTTCGGGACAGGGGGGGCCGGGGAGCTGTTTTTT. It translates to CASSLFGTGGAGELFF.

This chain links TRBV5-4 with TRBJ2-7; 8 bases are shared with TRBD2. From germline, CDR1 is SGHNT and CDR2 YYREEE (reference sequence). J lost 5 bases, V lost 2 bases, and 15 bases had no gene match. CDR3 size: 17 residues. DNA of the CDR3: TGTGCCAGCAGCTTAGCTCTTTCGGGAGGGCCAGCCCACGAGCAGTACTTC. Translating gives CASSLALSGGPAHEQYF.